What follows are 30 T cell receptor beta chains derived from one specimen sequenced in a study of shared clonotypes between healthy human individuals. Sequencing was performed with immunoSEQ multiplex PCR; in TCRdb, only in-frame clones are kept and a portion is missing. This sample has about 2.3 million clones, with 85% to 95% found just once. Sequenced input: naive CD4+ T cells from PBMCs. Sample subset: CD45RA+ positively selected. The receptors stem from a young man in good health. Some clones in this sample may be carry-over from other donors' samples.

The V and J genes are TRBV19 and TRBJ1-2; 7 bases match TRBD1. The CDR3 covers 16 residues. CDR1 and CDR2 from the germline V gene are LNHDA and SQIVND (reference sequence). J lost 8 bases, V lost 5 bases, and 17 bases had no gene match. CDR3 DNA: TGTGCCAGTAGTGCAAAGTCGACAGGGAACTTCTGGGGCTACACCTTC. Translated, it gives CASSAKSTGNFWGYTF.

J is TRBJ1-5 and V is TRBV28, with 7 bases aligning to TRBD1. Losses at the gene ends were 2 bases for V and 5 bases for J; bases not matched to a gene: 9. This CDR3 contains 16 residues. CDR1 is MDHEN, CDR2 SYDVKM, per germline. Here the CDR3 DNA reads TGTGCCAGCAGTTTACCCCGACAGGGTTTCCATCAGCCCCAGCATTTT. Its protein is CASSLPRQGFHQPQHF. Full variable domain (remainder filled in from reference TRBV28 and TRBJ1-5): DVKVTQSSRYLVKRTGEKVFLECVQDMDHENMFWYRQDPGLGLRLIYFSYDVKMKEKGDIPEGYSVSREKKERFSLILESASTNQTSMYLCASSLPRQGFHQPQHFGDGTRLSIL.

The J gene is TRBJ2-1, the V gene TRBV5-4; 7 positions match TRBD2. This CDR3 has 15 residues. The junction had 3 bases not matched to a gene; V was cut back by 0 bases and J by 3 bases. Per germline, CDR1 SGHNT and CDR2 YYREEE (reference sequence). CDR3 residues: CASSLAGEGYNEQFF. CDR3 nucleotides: TGTGCCAGCAGCTTGGCGGGGGAGGGCTACAATGAGCAGTTCTTC. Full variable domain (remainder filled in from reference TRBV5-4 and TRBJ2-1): ETGVTQSPTHLIKTRGQQVTLRCSSQSGHNTVSWYQQALGQGPQFIFQYYREEENGRGNFPPRFSGLQFPNYSSELNVNALELDDSALYLCASSLAGEGYNEQFFGPGTRLTVL.

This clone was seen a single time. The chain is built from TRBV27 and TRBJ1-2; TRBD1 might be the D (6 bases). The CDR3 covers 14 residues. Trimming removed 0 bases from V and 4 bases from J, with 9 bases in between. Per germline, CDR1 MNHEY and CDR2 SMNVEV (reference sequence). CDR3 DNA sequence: TGTGCCAGCAGTTTATCGGGGGCTTCCTATGGCTACACCTTC. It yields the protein CASSLSGASYGYTF.

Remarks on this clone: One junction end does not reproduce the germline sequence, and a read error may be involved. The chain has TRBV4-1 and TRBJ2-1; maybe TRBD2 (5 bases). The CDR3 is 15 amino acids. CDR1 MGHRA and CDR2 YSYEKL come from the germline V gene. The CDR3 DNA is TGCGCCAGCAGCCAACCGTTCACTAGAGACAATGAACAGTTCTTC. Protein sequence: CASSQPFTRDNEQFF.

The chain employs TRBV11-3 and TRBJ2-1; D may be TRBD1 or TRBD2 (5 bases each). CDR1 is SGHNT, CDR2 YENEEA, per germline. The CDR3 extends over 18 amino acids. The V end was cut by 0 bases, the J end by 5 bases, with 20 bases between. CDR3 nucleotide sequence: TGTGCCAGCAGCTTAGAAGGCACCGGAGGAGACAGCGACAATGAGCAGTTCTTC. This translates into CASSLEGTGGDSDNEQFF.

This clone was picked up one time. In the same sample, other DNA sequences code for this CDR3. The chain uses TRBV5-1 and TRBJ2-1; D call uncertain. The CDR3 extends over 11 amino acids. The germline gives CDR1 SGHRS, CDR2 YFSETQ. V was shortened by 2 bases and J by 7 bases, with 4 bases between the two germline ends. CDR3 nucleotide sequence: TGCGCCAGCAGCTTCGGGAATGAGCAGTTCTTC. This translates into CASSFGNEQFF.

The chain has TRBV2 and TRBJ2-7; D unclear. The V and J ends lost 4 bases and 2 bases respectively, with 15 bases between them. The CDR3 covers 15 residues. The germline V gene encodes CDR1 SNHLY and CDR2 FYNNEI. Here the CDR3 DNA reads TGTGCCAGCAGTGGTGGACGGAGCTTAACCTACGAGCAGTACTTC. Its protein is CASSGGRSLTYEQYF. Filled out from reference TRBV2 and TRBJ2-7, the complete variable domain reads EPEVTQTPSHQVTQMGQEVILRCVPISNHLYFYWYRQILGQKVEFLVSFYNNEISEKSEIFDDQFSVERPDGSNFTLKIRSTKLEDSAMYFCASSGGRSLTYEQYFGPGTRLTVT.

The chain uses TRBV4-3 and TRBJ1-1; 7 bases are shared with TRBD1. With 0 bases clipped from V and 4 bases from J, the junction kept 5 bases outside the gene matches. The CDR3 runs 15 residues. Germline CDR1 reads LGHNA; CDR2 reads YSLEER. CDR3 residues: CASSQEQGRGTEAFF. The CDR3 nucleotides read TGCGCCAGCAGCCAAGAACAGGGGAGGGGCACTGAAGCTTTCTTT.

CDR3 coding DNA: TGTGCCAGCAGCGTCGGGGGAGGAGCAGATACGCAGTATTTT. Protein product: CASSVGGGADTQYF. This chain joins TRBV28 and TRBJ2-3; D might be TRBD2 (6 bases). CDR1 and CDR2 (germline): MDHEN, SYDVKM. This CDR3 is built from 14 residues. V was pared by 6 bases and J by 4 bases, with 14 bases between.

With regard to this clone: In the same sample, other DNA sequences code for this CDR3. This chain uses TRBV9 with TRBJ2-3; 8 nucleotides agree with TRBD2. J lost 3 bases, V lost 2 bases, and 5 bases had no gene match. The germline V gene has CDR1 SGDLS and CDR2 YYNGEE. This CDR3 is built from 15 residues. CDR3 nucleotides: TGTGCCAGCAGCGTCACAAGCGGGAGAACAGATACGCAGTATTTT. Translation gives CASSVTSGRTDTQYF.

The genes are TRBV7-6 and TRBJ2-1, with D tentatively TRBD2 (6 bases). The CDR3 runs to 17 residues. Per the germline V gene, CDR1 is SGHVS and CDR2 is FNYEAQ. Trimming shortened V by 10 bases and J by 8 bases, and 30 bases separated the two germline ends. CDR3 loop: CATGRVGGKTRLDEQFF. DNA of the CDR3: TGTGCCACCGGTAGGGTGGGCGGAAAGACTAGGTTGGATGAGCAGTTCTTC. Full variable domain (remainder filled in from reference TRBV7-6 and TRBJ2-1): GAGVSQSPRYKVTKRGQDVALRCDPISGHVSLYWYRQALGQGPEFLTYFNYEAQQDKSGLPNDRFSAERPEGSISTLTIQRTEQRDSAMYRCATGRVGGKTRLDEQFFGPGTRLTVL.

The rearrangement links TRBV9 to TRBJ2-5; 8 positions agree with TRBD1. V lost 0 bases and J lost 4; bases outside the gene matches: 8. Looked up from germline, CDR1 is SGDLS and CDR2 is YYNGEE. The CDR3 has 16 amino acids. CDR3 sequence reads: CASSVGSVDRGETQYF. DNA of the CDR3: TGTGCCAGCAGCGTAGGTTCAGTCGACAGGGGAGAGACCCAGTACTTC.

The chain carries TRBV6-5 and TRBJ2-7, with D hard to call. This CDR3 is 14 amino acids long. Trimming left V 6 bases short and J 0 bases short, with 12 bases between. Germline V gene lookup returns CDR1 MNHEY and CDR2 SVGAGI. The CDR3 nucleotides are TGTGCCAGCAGGTGGGGATCAAACTCCTACGAGCAGTACTTC. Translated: CASRWGSNSYEQYF.

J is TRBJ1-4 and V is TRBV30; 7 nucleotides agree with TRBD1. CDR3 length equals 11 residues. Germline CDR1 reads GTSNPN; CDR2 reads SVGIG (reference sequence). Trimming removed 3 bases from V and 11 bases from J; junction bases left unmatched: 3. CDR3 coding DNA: TGTGCCTGGAGCCCACAGGGGAAACTGTTTTTT. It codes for CAWSPQGKLFF.

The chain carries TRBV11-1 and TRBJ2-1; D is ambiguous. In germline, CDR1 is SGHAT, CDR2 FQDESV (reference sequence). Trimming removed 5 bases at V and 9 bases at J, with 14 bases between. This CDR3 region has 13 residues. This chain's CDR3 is CASSRQHTGEQFF. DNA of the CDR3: TGTGCCAGCAGCCGCCAACACACGGGTGAGCAGTTCTTC.

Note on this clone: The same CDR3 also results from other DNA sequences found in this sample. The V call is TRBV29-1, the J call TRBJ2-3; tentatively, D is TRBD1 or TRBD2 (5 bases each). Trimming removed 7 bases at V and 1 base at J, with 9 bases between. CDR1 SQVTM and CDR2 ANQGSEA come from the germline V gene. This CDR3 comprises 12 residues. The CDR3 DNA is TGCAGCGCCGGGACGGGCACAGATACGCAGTATTTT. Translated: CSAGTGTDTQYF.

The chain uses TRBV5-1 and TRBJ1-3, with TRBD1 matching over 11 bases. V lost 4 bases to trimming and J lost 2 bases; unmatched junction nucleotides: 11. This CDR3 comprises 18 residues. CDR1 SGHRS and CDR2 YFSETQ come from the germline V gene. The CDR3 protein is CASSPPGQGAIPGNTIYF. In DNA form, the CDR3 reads TGCGCCAGCAGCCCTCCTGGACAGGGGGCGATACCTGGAAACACCATATATTTT.

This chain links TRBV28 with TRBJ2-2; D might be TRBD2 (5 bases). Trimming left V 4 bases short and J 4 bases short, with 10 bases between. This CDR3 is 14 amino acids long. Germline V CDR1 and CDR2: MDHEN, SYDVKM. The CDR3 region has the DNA TGTGCCAGCAGTTCCCTCGGGGTCACCGGGGAGCTGTTTTTT. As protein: CASSSLGVTGELFF.

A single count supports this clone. CDR3 sequence (DNA): TGCGCCAGCAGCCAAATATACCGGGACAGGGGGCAATACCCCTACGAGCAGTACTTC. This codes for CASSQIYRDRGQYPYEQYF. V usage is TRBV4-1 and J usage is TRBJ2-7; TRBD1 aligns across 12 bases. CDR1 and CDR2 from the germline V gene are MGHRA and YSYEKL. The trim removed 2 bases at V and 2 bases at J, leaving 13 bases unmatched. The CDR3 is made up of 19 amino acids.

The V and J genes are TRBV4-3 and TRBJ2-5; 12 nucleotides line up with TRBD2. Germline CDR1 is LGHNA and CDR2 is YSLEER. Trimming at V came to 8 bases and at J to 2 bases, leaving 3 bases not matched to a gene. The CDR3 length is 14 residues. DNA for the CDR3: TGCGCCAGCGGACTAGCGGGGTCACAAGAGACCCAGTACTTC. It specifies CASGLAGSQETQYF.

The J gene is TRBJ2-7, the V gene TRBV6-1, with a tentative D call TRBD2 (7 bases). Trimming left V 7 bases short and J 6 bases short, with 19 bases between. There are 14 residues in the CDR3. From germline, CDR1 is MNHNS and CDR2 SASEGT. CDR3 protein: CASNPEGGASEQYF. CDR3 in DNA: TGTGCCAGCAACCCCGAGGGGGGGGCCTCCGAGCAGTACTTC.

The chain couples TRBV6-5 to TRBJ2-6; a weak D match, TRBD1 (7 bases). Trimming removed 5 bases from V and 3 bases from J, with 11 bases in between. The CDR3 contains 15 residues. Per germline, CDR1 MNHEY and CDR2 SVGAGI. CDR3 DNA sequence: TGTGCCAGCAGTAGACAGGGAGGTGGGGCCAACGTCCTGACTTTC. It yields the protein CASSRQGGGANVLTF.

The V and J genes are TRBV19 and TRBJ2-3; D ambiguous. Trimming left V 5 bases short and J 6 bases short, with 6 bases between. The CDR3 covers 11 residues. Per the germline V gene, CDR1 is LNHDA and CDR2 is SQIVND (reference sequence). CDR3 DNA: TGTGCCAGTAGTTCTCTGGATACGCAGTATTTT. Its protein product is CASSSLDTQYF. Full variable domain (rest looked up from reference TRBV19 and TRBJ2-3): DGGITQSPKYLFRKEGQNVTLSCEQNLNHDAMYWYRQDPGQGLRLIYYSQIVNDFQKGDIAEGYSVSREKKESFPLTVTSAQKNPTAFYLCASSSLDTQYFGPGTRLTVL.

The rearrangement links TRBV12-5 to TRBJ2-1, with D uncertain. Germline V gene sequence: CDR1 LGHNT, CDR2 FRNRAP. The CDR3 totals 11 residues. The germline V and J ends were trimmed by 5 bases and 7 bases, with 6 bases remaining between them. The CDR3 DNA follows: TGTGCTAGTGGTACCCGGAATGAGCAGTTCTTC. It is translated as CASGTRNEQFF.

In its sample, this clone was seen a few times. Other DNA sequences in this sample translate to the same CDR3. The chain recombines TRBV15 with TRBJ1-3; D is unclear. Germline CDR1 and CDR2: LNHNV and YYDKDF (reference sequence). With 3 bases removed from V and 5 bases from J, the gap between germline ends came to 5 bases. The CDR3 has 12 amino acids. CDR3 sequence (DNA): TGTGCCACCAGCAGGGGCAGAAACACCATATATTTT. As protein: CATSRGRNTIYF.

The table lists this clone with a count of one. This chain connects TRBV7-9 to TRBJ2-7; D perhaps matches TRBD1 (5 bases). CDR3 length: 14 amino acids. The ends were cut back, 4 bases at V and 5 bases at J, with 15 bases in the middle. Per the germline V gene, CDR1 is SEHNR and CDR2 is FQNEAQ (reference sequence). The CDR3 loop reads CASSSRTSIHEQYF. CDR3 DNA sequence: TGTGCCAGCAGCTCTAGGACAAGTATCCACGAGCAGTACTTC.

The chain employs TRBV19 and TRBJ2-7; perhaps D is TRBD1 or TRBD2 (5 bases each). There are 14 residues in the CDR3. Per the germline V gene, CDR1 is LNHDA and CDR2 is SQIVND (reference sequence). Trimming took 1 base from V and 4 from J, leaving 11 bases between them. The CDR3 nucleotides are TGTGCCAGTAGTATAGTATGGGGGTCTTACGAGCAGTACTTC. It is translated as CASSIVWGSYEQYF.

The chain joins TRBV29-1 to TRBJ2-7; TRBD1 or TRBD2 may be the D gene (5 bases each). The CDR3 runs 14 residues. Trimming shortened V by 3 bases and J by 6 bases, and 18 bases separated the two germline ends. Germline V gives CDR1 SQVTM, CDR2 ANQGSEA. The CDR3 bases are TGCAGCGTTGAGAGGGGCGCCCGGAACTCCGAGCAGTACTTC. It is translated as CSVERGARNSEQYF.

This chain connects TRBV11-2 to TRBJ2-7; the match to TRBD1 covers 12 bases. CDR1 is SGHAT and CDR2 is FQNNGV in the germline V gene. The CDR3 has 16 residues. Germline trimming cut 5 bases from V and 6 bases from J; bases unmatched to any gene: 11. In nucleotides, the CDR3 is TGTGCCAGCAGCCGTAGTCCCCGGGACAGGGGGCGCGAGCAGTACTTC. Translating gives CASSRSPRDRGREQYF.